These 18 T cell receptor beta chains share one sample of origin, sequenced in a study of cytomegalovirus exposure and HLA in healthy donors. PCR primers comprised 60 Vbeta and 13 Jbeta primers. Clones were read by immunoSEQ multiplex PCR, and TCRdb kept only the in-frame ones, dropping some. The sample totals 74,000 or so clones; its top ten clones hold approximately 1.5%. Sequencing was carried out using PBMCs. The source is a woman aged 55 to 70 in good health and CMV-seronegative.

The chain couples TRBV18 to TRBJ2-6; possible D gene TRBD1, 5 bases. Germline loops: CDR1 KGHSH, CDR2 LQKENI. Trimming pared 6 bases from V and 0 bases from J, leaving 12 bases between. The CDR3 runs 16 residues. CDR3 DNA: TGTGCCAGCTCGCAAGGGGCCAGCTCTGGGGCCAACGTCCTGACTTTC. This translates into CASSQGASSGANVLTF.

CDR3 nucleotide sequence: TGTGCCAGCAGCTACGTAGCGGGGTACAATGAGCAGTTCTTC. Its protein product is CASSYVAGYNEQFF. The chain employs TRBV7-9 and TRBJ2-1, with 8 bases aligning to TRBD2. CDR1 and CDR2 from the germline V gene are SEHNR and FQNEAQ (reference sequence). CDR3 length: 14 amino acids. Germline trimming cut 4 bases from V and 4 bases from J; bases unmatched to any gene: 3.

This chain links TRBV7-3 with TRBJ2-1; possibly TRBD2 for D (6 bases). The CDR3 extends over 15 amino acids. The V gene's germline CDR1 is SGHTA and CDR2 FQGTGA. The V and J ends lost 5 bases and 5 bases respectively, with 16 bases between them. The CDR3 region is CASSPGDGRHNEQFF. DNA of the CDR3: TGTGCCAGCAGCCCGGGGGACGGCCGGCACAATGAGCAGTTCTTC.

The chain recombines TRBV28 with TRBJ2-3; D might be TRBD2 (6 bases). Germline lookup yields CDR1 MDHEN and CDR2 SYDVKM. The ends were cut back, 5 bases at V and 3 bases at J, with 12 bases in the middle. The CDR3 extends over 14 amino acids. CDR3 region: CASSMAGITDTQYF. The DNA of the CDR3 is TGTGCCAGCAGTATGGCGGGGATAACAGATACGCAGTATTTT.

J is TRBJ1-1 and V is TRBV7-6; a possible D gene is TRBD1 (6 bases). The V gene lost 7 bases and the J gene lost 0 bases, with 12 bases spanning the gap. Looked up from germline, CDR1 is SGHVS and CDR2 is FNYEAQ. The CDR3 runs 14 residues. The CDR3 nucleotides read TGTGCCAGCACCCCCGGACAGATGAACACTGAAGCTTTCTTT. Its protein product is CASTPGQMNTEAFF. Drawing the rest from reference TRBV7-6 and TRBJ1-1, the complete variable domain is GAGVSQSPRYKVTKRGQDVALRCDPISGHVSLYWYRQALGQGPEFLTYFNYEAQQDKSGLPNDRFSAERPEGSISTLTIQRTEQRDSAMYRCASTPGQMNTEAFFGQGTRLTVV.

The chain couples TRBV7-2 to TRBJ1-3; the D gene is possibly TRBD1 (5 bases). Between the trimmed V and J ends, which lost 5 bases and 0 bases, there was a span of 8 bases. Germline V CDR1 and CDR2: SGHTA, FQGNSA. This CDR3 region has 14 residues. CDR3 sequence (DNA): TGTGCCAGCAGCCCCGACAGCTCTGGAAACACCATATATTTT. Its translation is CASSPDSSGNTIYF.

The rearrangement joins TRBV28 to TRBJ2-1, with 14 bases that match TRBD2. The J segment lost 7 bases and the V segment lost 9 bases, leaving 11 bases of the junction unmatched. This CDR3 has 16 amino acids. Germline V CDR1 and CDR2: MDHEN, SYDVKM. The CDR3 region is CARQVPGTSGRNEQFF. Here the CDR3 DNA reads TGTGCCAGGCAGGTCCCCGGGACTAGCGGGAGAAATGAGCAGTTCTTC.

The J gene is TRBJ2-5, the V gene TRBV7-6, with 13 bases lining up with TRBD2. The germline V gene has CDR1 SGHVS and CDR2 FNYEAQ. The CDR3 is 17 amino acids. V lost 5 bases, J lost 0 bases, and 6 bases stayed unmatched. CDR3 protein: CASSPGTSGNYQETQYF. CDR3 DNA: TGTGCCAGCAGCCCGGGGACTAGCGGGAATTACCAAGAGACCCAGTACTTC.

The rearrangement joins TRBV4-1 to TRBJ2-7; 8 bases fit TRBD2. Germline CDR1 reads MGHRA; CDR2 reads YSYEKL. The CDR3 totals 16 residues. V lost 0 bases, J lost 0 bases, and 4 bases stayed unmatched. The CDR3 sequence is CASSQDPGTSSYEQYF. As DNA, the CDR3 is TGCGCCAGCAGCCAAGATCCCGGGACTAGCTCCTACGAGCAGTACTTC.

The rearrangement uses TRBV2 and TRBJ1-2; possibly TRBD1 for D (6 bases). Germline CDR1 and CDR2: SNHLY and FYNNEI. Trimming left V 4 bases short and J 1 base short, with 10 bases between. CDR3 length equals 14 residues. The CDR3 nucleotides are TGTGCCAGCAGTGTTCAACAGGGTAACTATGGCTACACCTTC. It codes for CASSVQQGNYGYTF.

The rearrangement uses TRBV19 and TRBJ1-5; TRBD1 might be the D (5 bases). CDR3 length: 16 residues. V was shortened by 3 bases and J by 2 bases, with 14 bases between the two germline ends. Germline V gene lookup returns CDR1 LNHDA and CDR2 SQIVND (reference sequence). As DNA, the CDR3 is TGTGCCAGTAGTATCTTCGGGGGAGGAGGCAATCAGCCCCAGCATTTT. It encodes CASSIFGGGGNQPQHF. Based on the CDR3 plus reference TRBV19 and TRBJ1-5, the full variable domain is DGGITQSPKYLFRKEGQNVTLSCEQNLNHDAMYWYRQDPGQGLRLIYYSQIVNDFQKGDIAEGYSVSREKKESFPLTVTSAQKNPTAFYLCASSIFGGGGNQPQHFGDGTRLSIL.

The CDR3 sequence is CASSVTGIGTGELFF. The CDR3 nucleotides read TGTGCCAGCAGCGTGACAGGGATAGGGACCGGGGAGCTGTTTTTT. The chain couples TRBV9 to TRBJ2-2; 7 bases fit TRBD1. CDR1 and CDR2 from the germline V gene are SGDLS and YYNGEE. The CDR3 is 15 amino acids. Trimming took 2 bases from V and 5 from J; bases not matched to a gene: 6.

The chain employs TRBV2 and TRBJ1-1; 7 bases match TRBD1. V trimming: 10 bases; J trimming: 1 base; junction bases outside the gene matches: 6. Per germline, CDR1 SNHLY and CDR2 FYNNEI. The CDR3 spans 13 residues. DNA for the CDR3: TGTGCCACCTACCGGGACAGGAACACTGAAGCTTTCTTT. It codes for CATYRDRNTEAFF.

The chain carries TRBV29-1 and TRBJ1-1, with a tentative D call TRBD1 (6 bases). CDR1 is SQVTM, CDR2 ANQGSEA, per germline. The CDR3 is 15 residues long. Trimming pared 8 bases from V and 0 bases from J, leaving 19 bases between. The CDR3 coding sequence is TGCAGCTCCTTGGGGGGGCGAGCCATGAACACTGAAGCTTTCTTT. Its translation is CSSLGGRAMNTEAFF.

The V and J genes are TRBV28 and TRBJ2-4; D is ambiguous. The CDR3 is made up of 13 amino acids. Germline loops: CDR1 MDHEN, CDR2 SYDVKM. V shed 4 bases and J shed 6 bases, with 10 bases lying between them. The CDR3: CASSSGYGNIQYF. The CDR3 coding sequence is TGTGCCAGCAGTTCCGGGTACGGAAACATTCAGTACTTC.

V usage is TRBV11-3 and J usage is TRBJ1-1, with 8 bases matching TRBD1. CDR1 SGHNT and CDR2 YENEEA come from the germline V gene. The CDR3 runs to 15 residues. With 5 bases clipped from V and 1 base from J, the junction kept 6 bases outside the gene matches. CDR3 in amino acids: CASSPRTGPNTEAFF. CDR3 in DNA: TGTGCCAGCAGCCCAAGGACAGGGCCGAACACTGAAGCTTTCTTT. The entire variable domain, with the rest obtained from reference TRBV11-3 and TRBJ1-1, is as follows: EAGVVQSPRYKIIEKKQPVAFWCNPISGHNTLYWYLQNLGQGPELLIRYENEEAVDDSQLPKDRFSAERLKGVDSTLKIQPAELGDSAVYLCASSPRTGPNTEAFFGQGTRLTVV.

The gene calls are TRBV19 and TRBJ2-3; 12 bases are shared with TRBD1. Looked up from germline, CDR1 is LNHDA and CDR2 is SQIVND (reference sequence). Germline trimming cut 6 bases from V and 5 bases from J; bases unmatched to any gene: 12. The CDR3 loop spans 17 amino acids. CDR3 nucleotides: TGTGCCAGTAGCCCACCTCCGGGACAGGGGGCATTAGATACGCAGTATTTT. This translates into CASSPPPGQGALDTQYF.

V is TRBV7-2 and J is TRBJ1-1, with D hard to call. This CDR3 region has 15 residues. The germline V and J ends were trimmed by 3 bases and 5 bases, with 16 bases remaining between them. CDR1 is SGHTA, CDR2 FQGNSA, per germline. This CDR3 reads CASSFGDEGRTEAFF. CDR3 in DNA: TGTGCCAGCAGCTTCGGTGACGAGGGTAGGACTGAAGCTTTCTTT.